The 24 T cell receptor beta chains below were found in one sample sequenced in a study of radiation and T cells in renal cell carcinoma. Time point here: blood 4 weeks post-SBRT, at nephrectomy. Treatment of the sample: 15 Gy SBRT to primary tumor, nephrectomy 4 weeks later. TCRdb keeps only in-frame clones here, not all; method: immunoSEQ multiplex PCR. This sample carries about 64,000 clones, over 60% of them seen once, and the ten largest clones take roughly 7.5%. This specimen consisted of blood, obtained from a patient whose treatment included radiotherapy and nephrectomy. Receptors were obtained from a man aged 55 to 70 with renal cell carcinoma.

The chain employs TRBV6-1 and TRBJ2-3; perhaps TRBD1 as D (6 bases). Trimming removed 4 bases at V and 4 bases at J, with 15 bases between. The germline CDR1 and CDR2 sequences are MNHNS and SASEGT. This CDR3 is 15 amino acids long. CDR3 protein: CASSGDRISPDTQYF. The CDR3 DNA follows: TGTGCCAGCAGTGGAGACAGGATTTCACCAGATACGCAGTATTTT.

The chain carries TRBV18 and TRBJ2-1; no clear D. CDR1 KGHSH and CDR2 LQKENI come from the germline V gene. V lost 0 bases to trimming and J lost 10 bases, with 13 bases between them. The CDR3 is 14 residues long. The CDR3 here is CASSPPLGLGEQFF. The CDR3 coding sequence is TGTGCCAGCTCACCACCTCTGGGCTTAGGGGAGCAGTTCTTC. The whole variable domain, remainder taken from reference TRBV18 and TRBJ2-1, is NAGVMQNPRHLVRRRGQEARLRCSPMKGHSHVYWYRQLPEEGLKFMVYLQKENIIDESGMPKERFSAEFPKEGPSILRIQQVVRGDSAAYFCASSPPLGLGEQFFGPGTRLTVL.

The rearrangement joins TRBV2 to TRBJ2-1, with TRBD1 identical over 8 bases. The CDR3 covers 14 residues. The J segment lost 5 bases and the V segment lost 7 bases, leaving 7 bases of the junction unmatched. Germline assignment: CDR1 SNHLY and CDR2 FYNNEI. The CDR3: CASKGQVGNNEQFF. As DNA, the CDR3 is TGTGCCAGCAAGGGACAGGTGGGCAACAATGAGCAGTTCTTC.

The chain employs TRBV10-1 and TRBJ1-4, with 9 bases identical to TRBD1. The CDR3 is 17 residues long. Germline assignment: CDR1 WNHNN and CDR2 SYGVQD (reference sequence). The ends lost 4 bases at V and 0 bases at J; junction bases unmatched: 6. This chain's CDR3 is CASSGGTGPATNEKLFF. DNA of the CDR3: TGCGCCAGCAGTGGAGGGACAGGGCCTGCAACTAATGAAAAACTGTTTTTT.

The gene calls are TRBV30 and TRBJ2-7; D is perhaps TRBD2 (5 bases). In germline, CDR1 is GTSNPN, CDR2 SVGIG (reference sequence). There are 12 residues in the CDR3. V was trimmed by 1 base and J by 7 bases, leaving 11 bases between them. The CDR3 coding sequence is TGTGCCTGGAGTGGAACCGGGGTTGAGCAGTACTTC. Translating gives CAWSGTGVEQYF.

The sample holds a few counts of this clone. The J gene is TRBJ1-1, the V gene TRBV5-1; D call uncertain. V lost 4 bases and J 1 base, leaving 8 bases between the germline ends. Germline-derived CDR1 and CDR2 are SGHRS and YFSETQ. There are 13 residues in the CDR3. The CDR3 sequence is CASSQTRNTEAFF. The CDR3 DNA follows: TGCGCCAGCAGCCAGACTCGGAACACTGAAGCTTTCTTT.

The rearrangement uses TRBV5-1 and TRBJ2-7, with unresolved D. CDR1 is SGHRS, CDR2 YFSETQ, per germline. V lost 0 bases, J lost 5 bases, and 12 bases lay in between. The CDR3 has 14 residues. Here the CDR3 DNA reads TGCGCCAGCAGCTTGGAGGGAATGAGGAACGAGCAGTACTTC. It is translated as CASSLEGMRNEQYF.

This clone has only one observation. The gene calls are TRBV5-1 and TRBJ2-1, with D tentatively TRBD1 (6 bases). Germline loops: CDR1 SGHRS, CDR2 YFSETQ. Trimming removed 1 base from V and 7 bases from J, with 6 bases in between. This CDR3 region has 12 residues. CDR3 coding DNA: TGCGCCAGCAGCTTGACAGGGAATGAGCAGTTCTTC. Protein product: CASSLTGNEQFF.

The V gene is TRBV4-3, the J gene TRBJ1-5; the D is unclear. Germline values: CDR1 LGHNA, CDR2 YSLEER. This CDR3 region has 13 residues. V was pared by 0 bases and J by 6 bases, with 6 bases between. In nucleotides, the CDR3 is TGCGCCAGCAGCCAAGATCCATTTCAGCCCCAGCATTTT. It yields the protein CASSQDPFQPQHF.

The rearrangement joins TRBV6-1 to TRBJ2-2; no reliable D call. Germline CDR1 and CDR2: MNHNS and SASEGT. The CDR3 consists of 15 residues. V gave up 3 bases and J gave up 4 bases, with 12 bases separating them. CDR3 in amino acids: CASSDSLVGTGELFF. CDR3 nucleotide sequence: TGTGCCAGCAGTGATAGCCTAGTGGGCACCGGGGAGCTGTTTTTT.

In DNA form, the CDR3 reads TGTGCCTGGAGTGCGAGCCTTTCGGCCTATGGCTACACCTTC. It encodes CAWSASLSAYGYTF. The V and J genes are TRBV30 and TRBJ1-2; D uncertain. Germline assignment: CDR1 GTSNPN and CDR2 SVGIG (reference sequence). The germline V and J ends were trimmed by 1 base and 4 bases, with 13 bases remaining between them. The CDR3 loop spans 14 amino acids.

The chain combines TRBV19 with TRBJ1-5; weak D call: TRBD1 (6 bases). Trimming removed 7 bases from V and 3 bases from J, with 10 bases in between. The germline V gene encodes CDR1 LNHDA and CDR2 SQIVND (reference sequence). This CDR3 is built from 13 residues. CDR3 sequence reads: CASKRGLNQPQHF. CDR3 nucleotides: TGTGCCAGTAAACGGGGGCTCAATCAGCCCCAGCATTTT.

The rearrangement uses TRBV2 and TRBJ2-1; unclear D gene. Germline lookup yields CDR1 SNHLY and CDR2 FYNNEI. V was trimmed by 6 bases and J by 0 bases, leaving 6 bases between them. This CDR3 contains 13 residues. CDR3 sequence: CASRESSYNEQFF. The CDR3 bases are TGTGCCAGCAGAGAGAGCTCCTACAATGAGCAGTTCTTC.

The chain links TRBV19 to TRBJ1-2, with 7 positions matching TRBD1. Germline assignment: CDR1 LNHDA and CDR2 SQIVND (reference sequence). Germline trimming cut 6 bases from V and 3 bases from J; bases unmatched to any gene: 10. The CDR3 runs to 15 residues. The CDR3 spells CASRAEDRVDYGYTF. CDR3 DNA: TGTGCCAGTAGGGCCGAAGACAGGGTTGACTATGGCTACACCTTC.

The chain joins TRBV2 to TRBJ2-4; 9 bases agree with TRBD1. Trimming cost V 2 bases and J 3 bases; bases outside gene matches: 14. Germline assignment: CDR1 SNHLY and CDR2 FYNNEI. There are 19 residues in the CDR3. The CDR3 is CASSESRTGVRGSKNIQYF. The CDR3 bases are TGTGCCAGCAGTGAATCAAGGACAGGGGTAAGGGGCAGCAAAAACATTCAGTACTTC.

This sequence joins TRBV18 and TRBJ2-3, with D unresolved. The CDR3 loop spans 15 amino acids. With 2 bases removed from V and 0 bases from J, the gap between germline ends came to 9 bases. Germline lookup yields CDR1 KGHSH and CDR2 LQKENI. The CDR3 sequence: CASSPSITSTDTQYF. DNA for the CDR3: TGTGCCAGCTCACCATCGATAACTAGCACAGATACGCAGTATTTT.

This chain links TRBV19 with TRBJ1-5; TRBD1 is a possible D gene (6 bases). Trimming removed 4 bases at V and 3 bases at J, with 16 bases between. Germline V CDR1 and CDR2: LNHDA, SQIVND (reference sequence). This CDR3 spans 16 amino acids. In DNA form, the CDR3 reads TGTGCCAGTAGTAAGCAGGGGTTCTTTAACAATCAGCCCCAGCATTTT. Translated: CASSKQGFFNNQPQHF. Drawing the rest from reference TRBV19 and TRBJ1-5, the complete variable domain is DGGITQSPKYLFRKEGQNVTLSCEQNLNHDAMYWYRQDPGQGLRLIYYSQIVNDFQKGDIAEGYSVSREKKESFPLTVTSAQKNPTAFYLCASSKQGFFNNQPQHFGDGTRLSIL.

The chain carries TRBV7-9 and TRBJ1-3; a weak D match, TRBD1 (5 bases). The CDR3 consists of 15 residues. The germline V gene encodes CDR1 SEHNR and CDR2 FQNEAQ (reference sequence). Trimming left V 5 bases short and J 1 base short, with 12 bases between. CDR3 in DNA: TGTGCCAGCAGCCAGACTGGGGGGTCTGGAAACACCATATATTTT. This translates into CASSQTGGSGNTIYF.

This chain connects TRBV13 to TRBJ2-7; TRBD2 agrees at 10 bases. From germline, CDR1 is PRHDT and CDR2 FYEKMQ (reference sequence). Germline trimming cut 4 bases from V and 2 bases from J; bases unmatched to any gene: 17. This CDR3 is 19 amino acids long. The CDR3 spells CASSSRGVAGGLPTYEQYF. Written as DNA, the CDR3 is TGTGCCAGCAGCTCCCGAGGAGTAGCGGGGGGCCTACCAACCTACGAGCAGTACTTC.

V is TRBV11-2 and J is TRBJ2-1, with D maybe TRBD2 (6 bases). Germline values: CDR1 SGHAT, CDR2 FQNNGV. The V gene lost 5 bases and the J gene lost 10 bases, with 24 bases spanning the gap. CDR3 length: 16 residues. CDR3 nucleotide sequence: TGTGCCAGCAGCCCCGGGACTCCCATACGCAGACGGGAGCAGTTCTTC. Protein product: CASSPGTPIRRREQFF.

The V gene is TRBV2, the J gene TRBJ1-4, with 11 bases fitting TRBD1. Germline CDR1 and CDR2: SNHLY and FYNNEI. The CDR3 length is 14 residues. V shed 7 bases, J shed 8 bases, and the junction held 6 bases outside the gene matches. Here the CDR3 DNA reads TGTGCCAGCAATAGGGGACAGGGGGACGAAAAACTGTTTTTT. Its protein product is CASNRGQGDEKLFF.

As for this clone: Distinct nucleotide sequences in the sample also encode this CDR3. This rearrangement joins TRBV25-1 to TRBJ1-1, with D possibly TRBD1 on 6 matching bases. Trimming left V 3 bases short and J 5 bases short, with 10 bases between. CDR3 length equals 13 residues. CDR1 and CDR2 from the germline V gene are MGHDK and SYGVNS. The CDR3 spells CASSDRGRTEAFF. As DNA, the CDR3 is TGTGCCAGCAGTGACCGGGGGCGGACTGAAGCTTTCTTT. The full variable domain, with the rest looked up from reference TRBV25-1 and TRBJ1-1, is EADIYQTPRYLVIGTGKKITLECSQTMGHDKMYWYQQDPGMELHLIHYSYGVNSTEKGDLSSESTVSRIRTEHFPLTLESARPSHTSQYLCASSDRGRTEAFFGQGTRLTVV.

The rearrangement joins TRBV30 to TRBJ1-4; D remains ambiguous. CDR3 length: 15 amino acids. V was pared by 1 base and J by 7 bases, with 16 bases between. Per the germline V gene, CDR1 is GTSNPN and CDR2 is SVGIG (reference sequence). CDR3 coding DNA: TGTGCCTGGAGTGCCGGTGAGGGAGGACTTGAAAAACTGTTTTTT. It encodes CAWSAGEGGLEKLFF.

This chain joins TRBV5-5 and TRBJ2-1; no definite D call. Germline CDR1 SGHKS, CDR2 YYEKEE (reference sequence). Trimming took off 2 bases at V and 10 bases at J, with 10 bases between the two ends. The CDR3 totals 12 residues. In DNA form, the CDR3 reads TGTGCCAGCAGCTTCTCGATCGGGGAGCAGTTCTTC. Protein sequence: CASSFSIGEQFF.